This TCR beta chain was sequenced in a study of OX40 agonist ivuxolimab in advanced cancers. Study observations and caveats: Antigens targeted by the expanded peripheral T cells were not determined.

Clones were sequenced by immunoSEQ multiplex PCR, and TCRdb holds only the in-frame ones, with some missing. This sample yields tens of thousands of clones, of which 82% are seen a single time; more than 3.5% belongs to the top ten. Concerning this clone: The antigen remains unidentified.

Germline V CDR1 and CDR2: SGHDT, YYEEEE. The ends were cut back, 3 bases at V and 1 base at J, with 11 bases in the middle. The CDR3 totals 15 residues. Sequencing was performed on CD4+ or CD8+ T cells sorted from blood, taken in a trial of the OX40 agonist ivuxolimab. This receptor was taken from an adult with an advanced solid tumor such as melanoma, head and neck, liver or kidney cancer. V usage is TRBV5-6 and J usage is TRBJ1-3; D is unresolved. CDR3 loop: CASSSGYNSGNTIYF. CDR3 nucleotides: TGTGCCAGCAGCTCCGGATATAATTCTGGAAACACCATATATTTT.